The 5 T cell receptor beta chains in this list originate from one sample, sequenced in a study of control samples from healthy donors and cancer patients. Generated by immunoSEQ multiplex PCR, the TCRdb table keeps only in-frame clones and is missing some. The sample has 95,000 to 150,000 clones, roughly 92% seen once; the top ten hold 7.8%. Sequenced input: blood. The receptors originated from a young woman in good health.

CDR3 amino acids: CASSLEAPGQGAIDTQYF. CDR3 DNA: TGCGCCAGCAGCTTGGAAGCTCCGGGACAGGGGGCGATAGATACGCAGTATTTT. V is TRBV5-1 and J is TRBJ2-3, with 12 nucleotides matching TRBD1. With 0 bases clipped from V and 5 bases from J, the junction kept 10 bases outside the gene matches. Germline V gives CDR1 SGHRS, CDR2 YFSETQ. This CDR3 contains 18 residues.

This chain joins TRBV15 and TRBJ2-1; 12 positions match TRBD2. J gave up 2 bases and V 1 base, and 0 bases lay outside the gene matches. Germline loops: CDR1 LNHNV, CDR2 YYDKDF (reference sequence). The CDR3 spans 16 residues. In DNA form, the CDR3 reads TGTGCCACCAGCAGAGGACTAGCGGGGGCCTACAATGAGCAGTTCTTC. It translates to CATSRGLAGAYNEQFF. The full variable domain, with the rest looked up from reference TRBV15 and TRBJ2-1, is DAMVIQNPRYQVTQFGKPVTLSCSQTLNHNVMYWYQQKSSQAPKLLFHYYDKDFNNEADTPDNFQSRRPNTSFCFLDIRSPGLGDTAMYLCATSRGLAGAYNEQFFGPGTRLTVL.

The chain joins TRBV28 to TRBJ1-2, with a tentative D call TRBD1 (5 bases). The germline V gene encodes CDR1 MDHEN and CDR2 SYDVKM. Between the trimmed V and J ends, which lost 5 bases and 2 bases, there was a span of 15 bases. The CDR3 sequence is 15 residues long. This CDR3 reads CASSLSEGWNYGYTF. The DNA of the CDR3 is TGTGCCAGCAGTCTAAGCGAGGGGTGGAACTATGGCTACACCTTC.

The chain carries TRBV9 and TRBJ2-1, with no clear D. From germline, CDR1 is SGDLS and CDR2 YYNGEE. Trimming removed 0 bases at V and 9 bases at J, with 10 bases between. There are 13 residues in the CDR3. The CDR3 nucleotides are TGTGCCAGCAGCGTAGGGACCAGCCGTGAGCAGTTCTTC. Protein product: CASSVGTSREQFF.

The chain recombines TRBV28 with TRBJ1-1; D remains ambiguous. The CDR3 loop spans 14 amino acids. Germline lookup yields CDR1 MDHEN and CDR2 SYDVKM. Trimming removed 2 bases at V and 0 bases at J, with 7 bases between. CDR3 bases: TGTGCCAGCAGTTTAGGGGTTGTGAACACTGAAGCTTTCTTT. Its protein is CASSLGVVNTEAFF.